Listed below are T cell receptor beta chains from one sample, sequenced in a study of shared clonotypes between healthy human individuals. Only in-frame clones appear in the TCRdb table, and some are missing; sequencing was by immunoSEQ multiplex PCR. The sample consists of about 2 million clones, roughly 94% of them appearing once. The specimen was naive CD4+ T cells sorted from blood. These receptors came from a man aged 18 to 29 in good health. The CDR3 runs from the conserved cysteine through the conserved F or W. D genes are given only for firm matches. Part of the rows lack a size; the others show once, few, many or a class for expanded clones.

D gene,V gene,J gene,clone size,CDR3 DNA,CDR3 protein
.,TRBV18,TRBJ2-3,.,TGTGCCAGCTCACCTCAGGGATATGGCACAGATACGCAGTATTTT,CASSPQGYGTDTQYF
.,TRBV11-2,TRBJ1-4,.,TGTGCCAGCAGCTTCAGGGCTGAAAAACTGTTTTTT,CASSFRAEKLFF
.,TRBV5-1,TRBJ2-7,many,TGCGCCAGCAGCTTGGGTTTAAGTACCAGGTCCTCCTACGAGCAGTACTTC,CASSLGLSTRSSYEQYF
.,TRBV7-2,TRBJ2-7,.,TGTGCCAGCAGCCAAAATACATACGAGCAGTACTTC,CASSQNTYEQYF
.,TRBV6-1,TRBJ1-3,once,TGTGCCAGCAACCTGAGGAGTTCTGGAAACACCATATATTTT,CASNLRSSGNTIYF
.,TRBV28,TRBJ2-7,.,TGTGCCAGCAGTTTAAACGGCCCCCACGAGCAGTACTTC,CASSLNGPHEQYF
.,TRBV6-6,TRBJ1-3,.,TGTGCCAGCCACGTAGAGTCCTCTGGAAACACCATATATTTT,CASHVESSGNTIYF
.,TRBV6-1,TRBJ1-2,.,TGTGCCAGCAGTGAAGTTGGCGTTTACTGGAGCTACACCTTC,CASSEVGVYWSYTF
TRBD1,TRBV6-1,TRBJ1-5,.,TGTGCCAGCAGTGATTACAGGGGAGTCAGCAATCAGCCCCAGCATTTT,CASSDYRGVSNQPQHF
.,TRBV9,TRBJ2-2,.,TGTGCCAGCAGCGCCGCCAGGGGTTACACCGGGGAGCTGTTTTTT,CASSAARGYTGELFF
.,TRBV25-1,TRBJ1-4,.,TGTGCCAGCAGCCTGAACCGGGGCCAACCTTCAACTAATGAAAAACTGTTTTTT,CASSLNRGQPSTNEKLFF
TRBD1,TRBV10-3,TRBJ1-6,.,TGTGCCATCACAGCGGACAGGGCGGGTTCACCCCTCCACTTT,CAITADRAGSPLHF
.,TRBV2,TRBJ1-1,.,TGTGCCAGCAGTCCGGGGGGAACTGGGACTGAAGCTTTCTTT,CASSPGGTGTEAFF
TRBD1,TRBV18,TRBJ1-2,.,TGTGCCAGCTCATCTGGGACAGGGACCTATGGCTACACCTTC,CASSSGTGTYGYTF
.,TRBV2,TRBJ2-2,.,TGTGCCAGCACGGCGACGAACACCGGGGAGCTGTTTTTT,CASTATNTGELFF
.,TRBV6-5,TRBJ1-5,.,TGTGCCAGCAGTTCCGGGACAAAGATCGGTAATCAGCCCCAGCATTTT,CASSSGTKIGNQPQHF
.,TRBV30,TRBJ1-3,.,TGTGCCTGGAGTACGGGATTTTCCTCTGGAAACACCATATATTTT,CAWSTGFSSGNTIYF
.,TRBV5-1,TRBJ2-5,.,TGCGCCAGCAGTCACTCGCCTCTTGGGCCAGGGCAGACCCAGTACTTC,CASSHSPLGPGQTQYF
.,TRBV6-4,TRBJ1-5,.,TGTGCCAGCAGTGACTCCCAGCCCCAGCATTTT,CASSDSQPQHF
.,TRBV18,TRBJ2-2,.,TGTGCCAGCTCACCGGCCGGGACACCGAACACCGGGGAGCTGTTTTTT,CASSPAGTPNTGELFF
.,TRBV7-8,TRBJ1-1,.,TGTGCCAGCAGCATAACCCTGGGCGGGAACACTGAAGCTTTCTTT,CASSITLGGNTEAFF
TRBD2,TRBV10-3,TRBJ2-1,.,TGTGCCATCAGTGATGAGACTAGCGGTCCTTCCTACAATGAGCAGTTCTTC,CAISDETSGPSYNEQFF
TRBD2,TRBV25-1,TRBJ2-7,.,TGTGCCAGCAGTGAACTAGCGGGGGTCGAAGAGCAGTACTTC,CASSELAGVEEQYF
TRBD2,TRBV5-1,TRBJ2-7,.,TGCGCCAGCAGCCCCGGGACTAGCGGGAGGGCCTACGAGCAGTACTTC,CASSPGTSGRAYEQYF
TRBD2,TRBV15,TRBJ2-5,.,TGTGCCACCAGCAGAAGGACTAGCGGGGGAGAGACCCAGTACTTC,CATSRRTSGGETQYF
.,TRBV6-1,TRBJ1-5,.,TGTGCCAGCAGTATCCACAGGCAGCAAAATCAGCCCCAGCATTTT,CASSIHRQQNQPQHF
.,TRBV30,TRBJ2-4,.,TGTGCCTGGAGTGCGACGGACCTAGCCAAAAACATTCAGTACTTC,CAWSATDLAKNIQYF
.,TRBV7-2,TRBJ2-3,.,TGTGCCAGCAGCTTAGATCAAGGCCTGATGTCATTATTT,CASSLDQGLMSLF
TRBD2,TRBV10-3,TRBJ2-7,.,TGTGCCATCAGTGAGGTGGGAGGGCCGGGTGAGCAGTACTTC,CAISEVGGPGEQYF
.,TRBV30,TRBJ2-1,.,TGTGCCTGGAGTGTAGTAACAGCCACCTCCTACAATGAGCAGTTCTTC,CAWSVVTATSYNEQFF
TRBD1,TRBV7-9,TRBJ1-2,.,TGTGCCAGCAGTCGGACAGGGGGCGACCCTTTTGGCTACACCTTC,CASSRTGGDPFGYTF
.,TRBV6-1,TRBJ1-4,.,TGTGCCAGCAGTGGTACTTCAGCAACTAATGAAAAACTGTTTTTT,CASSGTSATNEKLFF
.,TRBV5-1,TRBJ2-7,.,TGCGCCAGCAGCCGCTCACAGGACTTCTACGAGCAGTACTTC,CASSRSQDFYEQYF
.,TRBV30,TRBJ1-4,.,TGTGCCTGGGCCCCCGGGACGTATAATGAAAAACTGTTTTTT,CAWAPGTYNEKLFF
TRBD1,TRBV5-4,TRBJ2-3,once,TGTGCCAGCAGCTTCCCCGGACAGGGTGGAACAGATACGCAGTATTTT,CASSFPGQGGTDTQYF
TRBD1,TRBV29-1,TRBJ1-2,.,TGCAGCGTGGCCGTCATGGACAGGAGCCATGGCTACACCTTC,CSVAVMDRSHGYTF
TRBD1,TRBV18,TRBJ1-2,.,TGTGCCAGCTTGAGAGGGACAGGGTTTAATCGGTATGGCTACACCTTC,CASLRGTGFNRYGYTF
.,TRBV19,TRBJ1-1,.,TGTGCCAGTAGTTTGGACAGAAACGTGAACACTGAAGCTTTCTTT,CASSLDRNVNTEAFF
TRBD1,TRBV6-5,TRBJ2-7,.,TGTGCCAGCAGTTACATGGACAGGGACTACGAGCAGTACTTC,CASSYMDRDYEQYF
.,TRBV2,TRBJ1-1,.,.,CASSSSGVLDTEAFF
TRBD1,TRBV27,TRBJ2-1,.,TGTGCCAGCAGTTCGCTCGACAGGGGGGTTTACAATGAGCAGTTCTTC,CASSSLDRGVYNEQFF
TRBD1,TRBV29-1,TRBJ2-7,.,TGCAGCGCCTGGACAGGGAGCTCCTACGAGCAGTACTTC,CSAWTGSSYEQYF
TRBD1,TRBV5-4,TRBJ1-1,.,TGTGCCAGCAGCCTCGGACAGGAGAACACTGAAGCTTTCTTT,CASSLGQENTEAFF
TRBD1,TRBV5-8,TRBJ1-5,.,TGTGCCAGCAGCCAGACAGGGAGGTACCAGCCCCAGCATTTT,CASSQTGRYQPQHF
TRBD1,TRBV4-1,TRBJ2-1,.,TGCGCCAGCAGCCAAGATTCGGGACAGAGGATTTACAATGAGCAGTTCTTC,CASSQDSGQRIYNEQFF
TRBD1,TRBV6-6,TRBJ2-7,.,TGTGCCAGCAGTTACTCGGTGGGACAGGGGTGGGAGCAGTACTTC,CASSYSVGQGWEQYF
.,TRBV11-2,TRBJ1-5,.,TGTGCCAGCAGCTTACTTAGGACAGACAACTTTAGCAATCAGCCCCAGCATTTT,CASSLLRTDNFSNQPQHF
TRBD1,TRBV4-1,TRBJ1-5,.,TGCGCCAGCAGCTTTGGACGGACAGGTAGCAATCAGCCCCAGCATTTT,CASSFGRTGSNQPQHF
.,TRBV27,TRBJ2-5,.,TGTGCCAGCGCCCCGGCGGGACAGAAAGAGACCCAGTACTTC,CASAPAGQKETQYF
.,TRBV6-1,TRBJ1-2,once,TGTGCCAGCTACTCGGGGTTGGGTGGCTACACCTTC,CASYSGLGGYTF
.,TRBV18,TRBJ2-1,.,TGTGCCAGCTCACCACCGTCCTACAATGAGCAGTTCTTC,CASSPPSYNEQFF